One T cell receptor beta chain is described in this entry. What it recognizes is unknown. Assay used: immunoSEQ multiplex PCR; TCRdb lists only in-frame clones, some missing. Of about 99,000 clones in the sample, around 90% were seen once. CDR3 length equals 15 residues. The germline CDR1 and CDR2 sequences are KGHSH and LQKENI. Between the trimmed V and J ends, which lost 4 bases and 6 bases, there was a span of 18 bases. This sample was taken from a study of radiotherapy plus CTLA-4 blockade in lung cancer. Study-level results: Researchers report tumor-derived TCR clones expanding in blood after radiotherapy plus ipilimumab.

The sequence came from a human donor with non-small cell lung cancer that progressed on radiotherapy plus ipilimumab. This chain joins TRBV18 and TRBJ1-2; tentative D call: TRBD1 (5 bases). Sequenced material: peripheral blood, taken from a patient treated with radiotherapy plus ipilimumab. The CDR3 is CASSLSTGGIDGYTF. CDR3 bases: TGTGCCAGCTCACTTTCTACAGGCGGCATAGATGGCTACACCTTC.